This TCR beta chain came from a study of beta chain features in type 1 diabetes. Study at large: The number of sorted cells examined across all samples was approximately 100 million. Study-wide results and caveats: A pattern of fewer insertions and more deletions at VDJ junctions was seen in type 1 diabetes patients. There was a moderate but significant shortening of TCRB CDR3s in all four CD4+ subsets of Type 1 diabetes patients.

The CDR3 is made up of 16 amino acids. J gave up 0 bases and V 4 bases, and 6 bases lay outside the gene matches. CDR1 is SNHLY and CDR2 is FYNNEI in the germline V gene. This clone turned up a few times. The antigen remains unidentified. Expressed TCRB transcripts were sequenced because the entire RNA isolate underwent reverse transcription. Profiling relied on immunoSEQ multiplex PCR, and the TCRdb table lists in-frame clones only, not all of them. The profile shows 600,000 to 700,000 clones, 9.5% to 15% of them singletons. Without exception, sorted populations had purity beyond 95%. The sample taken for sequencing was naive CD4+ T cells from blood. The TCR sequence derives from a man aged 30-40 years with type 1 diabetes. The rearrangement links TRBV2 to TRBJ1-1, with 9 bases that match TRBD1. DNA for the CDR3: TGTGCCAGCAGTGTCCCGGGACAGGGAATGAACACTGAAGCTTTCTTT. Protein product: CASSVPGQGMNTEAFF. Drawing the rest from reference TRBV2 and TRBJ1-1, the complete variable domain is EPEVTQTPSHQVTQMGQEVILRCVPISNHLYFYWYRQILGQKVEFLVSFYNNEISEKSEIFDDQFSVERPDGSNFTLKIRSTKLEDSAMYFCASSVPGQGMNTEAFFGQGTRLTVV.